The 5 T cell receptor beta chains below were found in one sample sequenced in a study of blood T cell repertoires in COVID-19. Clones were read by immunoSEQ multiplex PCR, and TCRdb kept only the in-frame ones, dropping some. The sample shows about 190,000 clones, about 85% of them seen only once. The specimen sequenced was peripheral blood. These receptors all stem from a woman of 80 years or more with acute or convalescent COVID-19.

The chain carries TRBV5-8 and TRBJ2-7; unclear D gene. V was shortened by 2 bases and J by 7 bases, with 7 bases between the two germline ends. CDR3 length: 11 residues. In germline, CDR1 is SGHTS, CDR2 YDEGEE. The CDR3 sequence is CASSFQEEQYF. The DNA of the CDR3 is TGTGCCAGCAGCTTCCAGGAAGAGCAGTACTTC.

This sequence joins TRBV4-1 and TRBJ2-3; TRBD2 matches at 9 bases. This CDR3 region has 15 residues. V gave up 3 bases and J gave up 3 bases; unmatched junction bases: 4. Germline V CDR1 and CDR2: MGHRA, YSYEKL. Here the CDR3 reads CASSQGGRGTDTQYF. The CDR3 DNA sequence: TGCGCCAGCAGCCAGGGCGGGAGGGGTACAGATACGCAGTATTTT.

This chain connects TRBV5-1 to TRBJ1-2, with 9 bases aligning to TRBD1. The CDR3 runs to 15 residues. J was trimmed by 4 bases and V by 5 bases; bases with no gene match: 9. The germline CDR1 and CDR2 sequences are SGHRS and YFSETQ. This CDR3 reads CASSIGTGSVYGYTF. The CDR3 bases are TGCGCCAGCAGTATAGGGACAGGGTCGGTCTATGGCTACACCTTC.

The rearrangement joins TRBV19 to TRBJ2-5, with 9 bases matching TRBD1. The CDR3 covers 16 residues. J gave up 5 bases and V 4 bases, and 11 bases lay outside the gene matches. CDR1 LNHDA and CDR2 SQIVND come from the germline V gene (reference sequence). The CDR3 bases are TGTGCCAGTAGTACCCGAACAGGGGGCAGTTGGGAGACCCAGTACTTC. Protein sequence: CASSTRTGGSWETQYF.

The chain is built from TRBV7-9 and TRBJ2-3; D perhaps matches TRBD2 (5 bases). V was cut by 5 bases and J by 5 bases, with 11 bases left in between. This CDR3 spans 13 amino acids. The V gene's germline CDR1 is SEHNR and CDR2 FQNEAQ (reference sequence). The CDR3, as DNA: TGTGCCAGCAGCGCATTCGAGGGAGATACGCAGTATTTT. Its protein is CASSAFEGDTQYF.